The 19 T cell receptor beta chains reported below all come from one sample, sequenced in a study of T cells in Graves' hyperthyroidism and ophthalmopathy. TCR beta CDR3 sequences were amplified from RNA transcripts. First-round RT-PCR of the TCR CDR3 relied on the HTBI primer set. From the multiplex PCR reads, TCRdb called clonotypes with MiXCR, one entry per CDR3 protein. This repertoire shows around 250,000 distinct CDR3 sequences, approximately 25% found once; its top ten account for about 40%. Sequenced input: blood. The origin of the receptors is a woman aged 40 to 55 with Graves' ophthalmopathy.

This clonotype has ten or more counts. V usage is TRBV28 and J usage is TRBJ2-5; 13 nucleotides align to TRBD2. CDR3 size: 16 residues. CDR1 and CDR2 (germline): MDHEN, SYDVKM. V was clipped by 6 bases and J by 5 bases; unmatched bases: 9. The CDR3 region is CASSEAGLAGVETQYF. The CDR3 bases are TGTGCCAGCAGCGAGGCCGGACTAGCGGGAGTGGAGACCCAGTACTTC.

Many counts were recorded for this clonotype. The rearrangement joins TRBV6-1 to TRBJ1-1, with D possibly TRBD1 on 6 matching bases. The CDR3 runs to 13 residues. V was shortened by 8 bases and J by 1 base, with 11 bases between the two germline ends. Germline values: CDR1 MNHNS, CDR2 SASEGT. The chain's CDR3 is CASGTPRNTEAFF. The CDR3, as DNA: TGTGCCAGCGGGACACCCCGGAACACTGAAGCTTTCTTT.

The gene calls are TRBV6-1 and TRBJ1-1; D is possibly TRBD1 (5 bases). CDR1 is MNHNS, CDR2 SASEGT, per germline. V lost 7 bases and J lost 4, with 22 bases in between. The CDR3 extends over 16 amino acids. CDR3 sequence: CASKERGHPRPTEAFF. The CDR3 DNA reads TGTGCCAGCAAGGAGAGGGGTCACCCTCGTCCCACTGAAGCTTTCTTT.

This clonotype was recorded at least ten times. J is TRBJ2-7 and V is TRBV18; 7 bases match TRBD1. This CDR3 region has 15 residues. The germline V gene encodes CDR1 KGHSH and CDR2 LQKENI. J lost 0 bases, V lost 3 bases, and 5 bases had no gene match. The CDR3 DNA is TGTGCCAGCTCACCCCGGACAGGAAGCTCCTACGAGCAGTACTTC. Translation gives CASSPRTGSSYEQYF.

Ten or more counts support this clonotype. The J gene is TRBJ2-6, the V gene TRBV19; D gene ambiguous. Germline V CDR1 and CDR2: LNHDA, SQIVND (reference sequence). V was clipped by 5 bases and J by 3 bases, with 5 bases between them. The CDR3 sequence is 13 residues long. CDR3 nucleotides: TGTGCCAGTAGTGAAGGTGGGGCCAACGTCCTGACTTTC. It encodes CASSEGGANVLTF.

This clonotype was counted many times. The rearrangement links TRBV10-3 to TRBJ1-5, with 7 positions matching TRBD1. Unmatched junction bases numbered 6, after V lost 4 bases and J lost 0 bases. The CDR3 is made up of 16 amino acids. Germline assignment: CDR1 ENHRY and CDR2 SYGVKD. CDR3 nucleotides: TGTGCCATCAGTGGGGGGACAGAGTATAGCAATCAGCCCCAGCATTTT. Encoded protein: CAISGGTEYSNQPQHF.

This clonotype was picked up many times. This rearrangement joins TRBV6-5 to TRBJ1-2; 9 nucleotides match TRBD1. V lost 4 bases and J lost 4; bases outside the gene matches: 4. The CDR3 length is 14 residues. Per the germline V gene, CDR1 is MNHEY and CDR2 is SVGAGI. The CDR3 protein is CASSSQTGGYGYTF. The CDR3 DNA is TGTGCCAGCAGTTCTCAGACAGGGGGCTATGGCTACACCTTC.

This clonotype was counted at least ten times. V and J are TRBV12-3 or TRBV12-4 and TRBJ2-7; 10 nucleotides agree with TRBD2. This CDR3 spans 15 amino acids. V lost 6 bases, J lost 4 bases, and 9 bases stayed unmatched. In DNA form, the CDR3 reads TGTGCCAGCAGCCCATCCGGACTAGCGGCTTACGAGCAGTACTTC. Protein product: CASSPSGLAAYEQYF.

The rearrangement joins TRBV27 to TRBJ1-2; D possibly corresponds to TRBD1 (6 bases). V lost 8 bases to trimming and J lost 7 bases, with 17 bases between them. The CDR3 consists of 13 residues. CDR1 is MNHEY and CDR2 is SMNVEV in the germline V gene (reference sequence). The DNA of the CDR3 is TGTGCCAGCCGGGAAGGGGGTATGGGTGGCTACACCTTC. Encoded protein: CASREGGMGGYTF.

This clonotype was seen ten or more times. CDR3 protein: CASSVEGLAGTGELFF. The DNA of the CDR3 is TGTGCCAGCAGCGTAGAGGGACTAGCTGGCACCGGGGAGCTGTTTTTT. The chain recombines TRBV9 with TRBJ2-2, with 9 bases that match TRBD2. V shed 0 bases and J 4 bases; nucleotides not matched to a gene: 4. From germline, CDR1 is SGDLS and CDR2 YYNGEE. This CDR3 contains 16 residues.

This clonotype has at least ten counts. This sequence joins TRBV28 and TRBJ2-2; 8 positions match TRBD2. Germline V gene data show CDR1 as MDHEN and CDR2 as SYDVKM. The CDR3 sequence is 14 residues long. Trimming took 11 bases from V and 5 from J; bases not matched to a gene: 10. DNA for the CDR3: TGTGCCGTCCCGGGGGGGCCGGGTACCGGGGAGCTGTTTTTT. Its translation is CAVPGGPGTGELFF.

This clonotype appeared many times. This sequence joins TRBV27 and TRBJ1-5, with D hard to call. Germline CDR1 is MNHEY and CDR2 is SMNVEV (reference sequence). CDR3 length equals 15 residues. With 6 bases removed from V and 7 bases from J, the gap between germline ends came to 19 bases. The CDR3 region has the DNA TGTGCCAGCAGCCTGGGGAGGGCCGGTGGGCAGCCCCAGCATTTT. Protein: CASSLGRAGGQPQHF.

This clonotype was recorded many times. The chain carries TRBV29-1 and TRBJ2-7; 9 bases line up with TRBD1. The CDR3 runs 13 residues. The ends lost 6 bases at V and 2 bases at J; junction bases unmatched: 5. Germline V CDR1 and CDR2: SQVTM, ANQGSEA. Written as DNA, the CDR3 is TGCAGCGTCTGGACAGGGGTGGCCTACGAGCAGTACTTC. Translating it yields CSVWTGVAYEQYF.

The V and J genes are TRBV12-3 or TRBV12-4 and TRBJ1-1, with TRBD1 identical over 7 bases. J was trimmed by 4 bases and V by 11 bases; bases with no gene match: 4. CDR3 length: 11 amino acids. The CDR3 loop is CAHRDSTEAFF. In nucleotides, the CDR3 is TGTGCCCATAGGGACAGCACTGAAGCTTTCTTT.

This clonotype was recorded at least ten times. DNA for the CDR3: TGTGCCAGCAGTTTTACCGGGAGTAACACCGGGGAGCTGTTTTTT. Translated: CASSFTGSNTGELFF. This chain joins TRBV12-3 or TRBV12-4 and TRBJ2-2; weak D call: TRBD2 (6 bases). V lost 3 bases and J lost 2, with 10 bases in between. The CDR3 has 15 amino acids.

This clonotype was seen many times. The CDR3 loop is CASSVPQGGQGITYEQYF. CDR3 sequence (DNA): TGCGCCAGCAGCGTCCCCCAGGGGGGACAGGGGATAACATACGAGCAGTACTTC. The rearrangement joins TRBV5-1 to TRBJ2-7; 10 nucleotides agree with TRBD1. The CDR3 has 18 residues. The V segment lost 4 bases and the J segment 4 bases; nucleotides outside the gene matches: 17. The germline gives CDR1 SGHRS, CDR2 YFSETQ.

This clonotype was observed at least ten times. The chain couples TRBV7-2 to TRBJ2-7; possibly TRBD2 for D (5 bases). Germline assignment: CDR1 SGHTA and CDR2 FQGNSA. Deletions cut 2 bases from V and 6 bases from J, with 11 bases between. CDR3 size: 13 residues. DNA of the CDR3: TGTGCCAGCAGCTTATCCCCGGGATTCGAGCAGTACTTC. It encodes CASSLSPGFEQYF.

Concerning this clonotype: A much larger clone lies one base from this, so it may be a read error. This sequence joins TRBV29-1 and TRBJ2-4, with 7 bases matching TRBD1. CDR3 size: 15 residues. The V gene's germline CDR1 is SQVTM and CDR2 ANQGSEA. The CDR3 loop reads CGVDPGTAAKNIQYF. In DNA form, the CDR3 reads TGCGGCGTTGACCCCGGGACAGCAGCCAAAAACATTCAGTACTTC. The full variable domain, with the rest looked up from reference TRBV29-1 and TRBJ2-4, is SAVISQKPSRDICQRGTSLTIQCQVDSQVTMMFWYRQQPGQSLTLIATANQGSEATYESGFVIDKFPISRPNLTFSTLTVSNMSPEDSSIYLCGVDPGTAAKNIQYFGAGTRLSVL.

This clonotype was seen ten or more times. J is TRBJ2-5 and V is TRBV4-1; TRBD1 agrees at 9 bases. In germline, CDR1 is MGHRA, CDR2 YSYEKL. The CDR3 runs to 13 residues. Losses at the gene ends were 3 bases for V and 4 bases for J; bases not matched to a gene: 0. Here the CDR3 DNA reads TGCGCCAGCAGCCAGGACAGGGGAGAGACCCAGTACTTC. This codes for CASSQDRGETQYF.